A single sample is the source of the 9 T cell receptor beta chains below, sequenced in a study of blood T cells in healthy people across ages. The authors ran a second PCR of about 7 to 11 cycles using a sample-barcoded 5' primer and a J-beta primer mix. TCRdb reprocessed the 5' RACE reads via MiXCR and lists one record per CDR3 protein. The data contain roughly 860,000 distinct CDR3 sequences, 55% to 65% of them singletons. The sequenced sample was blood. The receptors were sampled from a man aged 30 to 39 in good health.

This clonotype was seen just once. This chain connects TRBV28 to TRBJ2-4, with 9 bases fitting TRBD1. The end of the DNA fits TRBJ2-7 better, so the J call may be wrong. Germline V gene lookup returns CDR1 MDHEN and CDR2 SYDVKM. The CDR3 is made up of 14 amino acids. CDR3 bases: TGTGCCAGCAGTAGCCGGGACAGGGCCGACGAGCAGTACTTC. The encoded protein is CASSSRDRADEQYF.

This clonotype was recorded a few times. This chain joins TRBV18 and TRBJ1-2; D remains unclear. From germline, CDR1 is KGHSH and CDR2 LQKENI. Trimming took 3 bases from V and 5 from J, leaving 13 bases between them. This CDR3 contains 14 residues. The CDR3 here is CASSPQALGYGYTF. DNA for the CDR3: TGTGCCAGCTCACCCCAGGCCCTCGGGTATGGCTACACCTTC.

Only a few counts were recorded for this clonotype. The rearrangement joins TRBV6-2 or TRBV6-3 to TRBJ2-1; 8 bases line up with TRBD2. Germline assignment: CDR1 MNHEY and CDR2 SVGEGT. There are 16 residues in the CDR3. V gave up 8 bases and J gave up 5 bases; unmatched junction bases: 14. CDR3: CASVTIHSGVDNEQFF. DNA for the CDR3: TGTGCCAGCGTAACCATCCATAGCGGGGTAGACAATGAGCAGTTCTTC.

Written as DNA, the CDR3 is TGTGCCAGCAGACCTAGCGGGGGGGCCTTCTCCTACAATGAGCAGTTCTTC. This sequence encodes CASRPSGGAFSYNEQFF. The gene calls are TRBV13 and TRBJ2-1, with TRBD2 identical over 12 bases. CDR1 is PRHDT and CDR2 is FYEKMQ in the germline V gene (reference sequence). The CDR3 has 17 residues. V was clipped by 6 bases and J by 0 bases; unmatched bases: 6.

J is TRBJ1-1 and V is TRBV25-1; D perhaps matches TRBD1 (6 bases). CDR3 length: 13 amino acids. With 5 bases removed from V and 3 bases from J, the gap between germline ends came to 10 bases. The germline V gene encodes CDR1 MGHDK and CDR2 SYGVNS. The CDR3 DNA reads TGTGCCAGCAGTCCAGGGGTGGACACTGAAGCTTTCTTT. Its translation: CASSPGVDTEAFF.

This chain uses TRBV6-6 with TRBJ1-6; D call uncertain. CDR3 length: 14 residues. Trimming pared 10 bases from V and 7 bases from J, leaving 17 bases between. From germline, CDR1 is MNHNY and CDR2 SVGAGI (reference sequence). CDR3 sequence (DNA): TGTGCCACCTCGGAGGGCAGGATAAATTCACCCCTCCACTTT. Protein sequence: CATSEGRINSPLHF.

The chain carries TRBV3-1 and TRBJ2-1; TRBD1 is a possible D gene (6 bases). Germline assignment: CDR1 LGHDT and CDR2 YNNKEL (reference sequence). This CDR3 has 14 amino acids. The germline V and J ends were trimmed by 1 base and 10 bases, with 14 bases remaining between them. The CDR3 reads CASSQGRPGQEQFF. The CDR3 DNA reads TGTGCCAGCAGCCAAGGTCGACCGGGACAAGAGCAGTTCTTC.

This chain connects TRBV27 to TRBJ2-7; D remains ambiguous. The CDR3 consists of 15 residues. Germline V CDR1 and CDR2: MNHEY, SMNVEV (reference sequence). Between the trimmed V and J ends, which lost 5 bases and 2 bases, there was a span of 16 bases. CDR3 loop: CASSRTAGLTYEQYF. The CDR3, as DNA: TGTGCCAGCAGTAGGACCGCCGGCCTAACCTACGAGCAGTACTTC.

As to this clonotype: A junction boundary mismatches the germline segment, possibly from a read error. This chain uses TRBV5-1 with TRBJ1-4; D gene uncertain. CDR1 and CDR2 from the germline V gene are SGHRS and YFSETQ. CDR3 length equals 15 residues. CDR3 sequence: CARSPRSRPNEKLFF. CDR3 in DNA: TGCGCCCGCAGCCCACGGTCGAGGCCTAATGAAAAACTGTTTTTT.